The entry below gives a single TCR beta chain sequence along with its context. Its antigen remains unidentified. The PCR ran on 60 Vbeta and 13 Jbeta primers. TCRdb's copy holds only in-frame clones and misses some; the assay was immunoSEQ multiplex PCR. This sample contains 100,000 to 150,000 clones. The CDR3 spans 17 residues. CDR1 is LGHNA and CDR2 is YNFKEQ in the germline V gene. Unmatched junction bases numbered 14, after V lost 2 bases and J lost 9 bases. These data are taken from a study of cytomegalovirus exposure and HLA in healthy donors. Overall study results and limits: Researchers reported from a later analysis that most CMV-associated TCR beta chains appeared HLA-restricted.

V is TRBV4-2 and J is TRBJ2-1; 9 bases are shared with TRBD2. This receptor was identified in a man aged 25 to 40 in good health and CMV-seronegative. Sequenced material: PBMCs. As DNA, the CDR3 is TGTGCCAGCAGCCAACGCGGGAGGGGCGGTCTTCGGGGTGAGCAGTTCTTC. It codes for CASSQRGRGGLRGEQFF.